The 13 T cell receptor beta chains given below trace back to one sample, sequenced in a study of radiotherapy plus CTLA-4 blockade in lung cancer. Profiled with immunoSEQ multiplex PCR; TCRdb holds only in-frame clones, not every one. Counted here are over 100,000 clones, about 80% occurring once; the ten biggest clones make up roughly 3.1%. The source was peripheral blood, collected from a patient treated with radiotherapy plus ipilimumab. These receptors all come from a human donor with non-small cell lung cancer that progressed on radiotherapy plus ipilimumab. Some clones in this sample may be carry-over from other donors' samples.

This clone was observed a single time. The gene calls are TRBV6-6 and TRBJ1-5; D unclear. CDR1 is MNHNY, CDR2 SVGAGI, per germline (reference sequence). This CDR3 comprises 12 residues. V was pared by 8 bases and J by 2 bases, with 7 bases between. In DNA, the CDR3 is TGTGCCAGCGTGACGGGCAATCAGCCCCAGCATTTT. Translating it yields CASVTGNQPQHF.

This rearrangement joins TRBV5-5 to TRBJ2-3, with a tentative D call TRBD2 (5 bases). V lost 0 bases and J 6 bases, leaving 5 bases between the germline ends. There are 12 residues in the CDR3. Germline V CDR1 and CDR2: SGHKS, YYEKEE (reference sequence). CDR3 DNA: TGTGCCAGCAGCTTGGGGAGGGATACGCAGTATTTT. It specifies CASSLGRDTQYF.

This clone was seen just once. The V and J genes are TRBV6-1 and TRBJ2-7; no clear D. Germline V gives CDR1 MNHNS, CDR2 SASEGT. Trimming stripped 4 bases from V and 2 bases from J, with 9 bases between. The CDR3 runs to 13 residues. The CDR3 here is CASSARVAYEQYF. The CDR3 DNA reads TGTGCCAGCAGTGCTAGGGTAGCCTACGAGCAGTACTTC.

CDR3 sequence reads: CSVFSYNEQFF. The CDR3 bases are TGCAGTGTCTTCTCCTACAATGAGCAGTTCTTC. The chain couples TRBV20-1 to TRBJ2-1, with no clear D. V dropped 7 bases and J dropped 0 bases, with 4 bases sitting between them. Looked up from germline, CDR1 is DFQATT and CDR2 is SNEGSKA (reference sequence). There are 11 residues in the CDR3.

Notes on this clone: A junction end diverges from the germline sequence, so it may reflect a read error. V is TRBV18 and J is TRBJ2-7; no clear D. CDR3 size: 12 residues. Germline CDR1 and CDR2: KGHSH and LQKENI. The CDR3 sequence is CASSPPSSEQYF. CDR3 DNA sequence: TGTGCCAGCTCACCACCCTCCTCCGAGCAGTACTTC. The full variable domain, rest sourced from reference TRBV18 and TRBJ2-7, is NAGVMQNPRHLVRRRGQEARLRCSPMKGHSHVYWYRQLPEEGLKFMVYLQKENIIDESGMPKERFSAEFPKEGPSILRIQQVVRGDSAAYFCASSPPSSEQYFGPGTRLTVT.

V gene TRBV27 combines with J gene TRBJ2-3; 10 positions match TRBD1. This CDR3 region has 14 residues. Per the germline V gene, CDR1 is MNHEY and CDR2 is SMNVEV (reference sequence). V trimming: 10 bases; J trimming: 2 bases; junction bases outside the gene matches: 6. CDR3 coding DNA: TGTGCCACCGGGGACAGGGGATACACAGATACGCAGTATTTT. This codes for CATGDRGYTDTQYF.

This sequence joins TRBV5-1 and TRBJ1-2, with 7 bases aligning to TRBD1. This CDR3 is 12 amino acids long. The germline V gene has CDR1 SGHRS and CDR2 YFSETQ. With 4 bases clipped from V and 8 bases from J, the junction kept 5 bases outside the gene matches. CDR3 bases: TGCGCCAGCAGCACCCAGGGGGGCGGCTACACCTTC. Translating it yields CASSTQGGGYTF.

This clone was found once. The rearrangement links TRBV4-3 to TRBJ2-1, with D possibly being TRBD1 (6 bases). Germline CDR1 is LGHNA and CDR2 is YSLEER. The CDR3 is made up of 17 amino acids. V was shortened by 1 base and J by 4 bases, with 17 bases between the two germline ends. CDR3: CASSQVQGPLRYNEQFF. CDR3 in DNA: TGCGCCAGCAGCCAAGTCCAGGGGCCGCTTAGGTACAATGAGCAGTTCTTC.

The chain recombines TRBV29-1 with TRBJ1-1; D call uncertain. The ends were cut back, 1 base at V and 0 bases at J, with 18 bases in the middle. Germline V gives CDR1 SQVTM, CDR2 ANQGSEA. This CDR3 has 17 amino acids. CDR3 DNA sequence: TGCAGCGTTGAAGGGAGGTTGAACAGTTTTATGAACACTGAAGCTTTCTTT. Residues: CSVEGRLNSFMNTEAFF.

V is TRBV13 and J is TRBJ2-6, with 7 bases matching TRBD1. V was pared by 5 bases and J by 4 bases, with 8 bases of the junction left unmatched. The CDR3 covers 16 residues. The germline V gene encodes CDR1 PRHDT and CDR2 FYEKMQ (reference sequence). The CDR3 region is CASSTRQGAGANVLTF. The CDR3 DNA is TGTGCCAGCAGCACCAGACAGGGAGCAGGGGCCAACGTCCTGACTTTC.

The chain is built from TRBV10-2 and TRBJ2-1, with unresolved D. In germline, CDR1 is WSHSY, CDR2 SAAADI. V was trimmed by 2 bases and J by 2 bases, leaving 13 bases between them. This CDR3 spans 16 amino acids. CDR3 sequence: CASSELDGVTYNEQFF. The CDR3 nucleotides read TGCGCCAGCAGTGAGCTGGACGGCGTAACCTACAATGAGCAGTTCTTC.

This clone occurred once. The chain is built from TRBV10-3 and TRBJ2-7; 11 bases are shared with TRBD2. Per germline, CDR1 ENHRY and CDR2 SYGVKD. The CDR3 covers 14 residues. V lost 6 bases and J lost 3; bases outside the gene matches: 4. The CDR3 nucleotides read TGTGCCATCAGAATGACTAGCGGGGACTACGAGCAGTACTTC. It specifies CAIRMTSGDYEQYF.

The chain carries TRBV7-9 and TRBJ1-1, with D perhaps matching TRBD1 (5 bases). The CDR3 totals 15 residues. CDR1 and CDR2 from the germline V gene are SEHNR and FQNEAQ (reference sequence). Trimming left V 4 bases short and J 3 bases short, with 15 bases between. The CDR3 here is CASSSPRQTDTEAFF. The CDR3 region has the DNA TGTGCCAGCAGCTCCCCCAGACAGACTGACACTGAAGCTTTCTTT.